Described below is a single T cell receptor beta chain sequence and its context. Its antigen is currently unknown. V was pared by 3 bases and J by 8 bases, with 10 bases between. Per the germline V gene, CDR1 is MGHDK and CDR2 is SYGVNS. There are 12 residues in the CDR3. The data were obtained in a study of graft-versus-host responses after intestinal transplantation. On the study more broadly: Induction using anti-thymocyte globulin, followed by tacrolimus and steroids for two to three years, was given to all recipients.

The table came from immunoSEQ multiplex PCR; TCRdb's copy has only in-frame clones and leaves some out. The sample has about 70,000 clones; roughly 91% are singletons. Points from the study as a whole: High graft-versus-host to host-versus-graft T cell clonal ratios marked allografts of patients with graft-donor macrochimerism. Present in recipient marrow, GvH clones included some that appeared first in ileum or blood.

The sequence was obtained from a human donor who received an intestinal transplant. The V gene is TRBV25-1, the J gene TRBJ1-1; D is unresolved. Material: unstimulated CD8+ T cells sorted from spleen or lymph node cells, obtained before intestinal transplant. CDR3 sequence reads: CASSEIGREAFF. CDR3 bases: TGTGCCAGCAGTGAGATCGGCAGGGAAGCTTTCTTT.